This entry lists 2 T cell receptor beta chains sequenced from one sample in a study of blood T cell repertoires in COVID-19. Generated by immunoSEQ multiplex PCR, the TCRdb table keeps only in-frame clones and is missing some. The sample consists of around 57,000 clones, 85% to 90% of them appearing once. Sequencing used peripheral blood. These receptor sequences come from a human donor with active COVID-19. The donor label of this sample is uncertain.

V usage is TRBV6-5 and J usage is TRBJ2-7, with D possibly TRBD1 on 6 matching bases. Germline V gene lookup returns CDR1 MNHEY and CDR2 SVGAGI. V lost 5 bases, J lost 9 bases, and 11 bases lay in between. The CDR3 sequence is 11 residues long. This CDR3 is CASSTGIGQYF. The DNA for the CDR3 is TGTGCCAGCAGTACAGGGATCGGGCAGTACTTC.

This chain joins TRBV5-1 and TRBJ2-2, with a weak D call TRBD1 (5 bases). V lost 0 bases and J lost 4, with 13 bases in between. Per germline, CDR1 SGHRS and CDR2 YFSETQ. There are 16 residues in the CDR3. The CDR3 DNA reads TGCGCCAGCAGCTTGGCGCAGGGTTCGTCCACCGGGGAGCTGTTTTTT. Translation: CASSLAQGSSTGELFF.